This T cell receptor beta chain stems from a study of identical twins. This clonotype was recorded many times. Antigen unknown. Each CDR3 protein is one row after TCRdb ran MiXCR on the 5' RACE reads. The sample gives about 700,000 distinct CDR3 sequences, less than 7% of which show up once; around 1.7% is in the top ten. With 5 bases clipped from V and 1 base from J, the junction kept 7 bases outside the gene matches. This CDR3 is built from 18 residues. Germline V gives CDR1 KGHDR, CDR2 SFDVKD. Study observations and caveats: Models underestimated how often monozygotic twins shared out-of-frame TCR alpha. Cross-sectional statistics, not tracking of the same donors, supported the conclusions. The study found weaker excess twin sharing in beta out-of-frame sequences.

This sequence originates from a man aged 18 to 30 in good health. This chain uses TRBV24-1 with TRBJ2-2; 12 bases fit TRBD1. Sequencing was carried out using naive T cells sorted from blood. CDR3 loop: CATSGPGTGGLNTGELFF. CDR3 bases: TGTGCCACCAGTGGACCCGGGACAGGGGGCCTGAACACCGGGGAGCTGTTTTTT.